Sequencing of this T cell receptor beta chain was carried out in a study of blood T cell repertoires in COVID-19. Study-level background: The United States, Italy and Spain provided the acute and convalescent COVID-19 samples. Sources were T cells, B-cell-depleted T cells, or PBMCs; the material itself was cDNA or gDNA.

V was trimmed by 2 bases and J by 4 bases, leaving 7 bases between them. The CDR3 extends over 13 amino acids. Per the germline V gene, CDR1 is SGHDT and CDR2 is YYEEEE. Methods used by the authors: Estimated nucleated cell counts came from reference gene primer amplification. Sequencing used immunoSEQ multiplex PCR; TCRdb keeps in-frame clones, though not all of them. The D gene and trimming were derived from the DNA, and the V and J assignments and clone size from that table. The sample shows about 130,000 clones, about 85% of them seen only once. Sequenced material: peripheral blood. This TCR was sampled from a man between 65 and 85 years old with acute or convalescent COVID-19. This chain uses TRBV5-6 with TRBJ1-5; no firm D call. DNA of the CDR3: TGTGCCAGCAGCTTCGCGGAGAATCAGCCCCAGCATTTT. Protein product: CASSFAENQPQHF.